These 14 T cell receptor beta chains were sequenced from one sample in a study of shared clonotypes between healthy human individuals. This table comes from immunoSEQ multiplex PCR, and its TCRdb copy is limited to in-frame clones, with some not included. This table has 490,000 or so clones, roughly 85% appearing once. Sequencing was done on a sample of PBMCs. These TCRs come from a woman aged 40 to 49 in good health. Some clones in this sample may be carry-over from other donors' samples.

V and J are TRBV4-1 and TRBJ2-5, with D perhaps being TRBD1 or TRBD2 (7 bases each). The CDR3 covers 15 residues. The V gene lost 0 bases and the J gene lost 7 bases, with 15 bases spanning the gap. Germline CDR1 reads MGHRA; CDR2 reads YSYEKL. Here the CDR3 reads CASSQEGGGFRTQYF. The CDR3 DNA reads TGCGCCAGCAGCCAAGAGGGAGGGGGCTTTCGGACCCAGTACTTC.

The chain links TRBV27 to TRBJ1-2, with TRBD1 as a possible D gene (6 bases). Per the germline V gene, CDR1 is MNHEY and CDR2 is SMNVEV (reference sequence). With 3 bases removed from V and 8 bases from J, the gap between germline ends came to 16 bases. This CDR3 spans 14 amino acids. The DNA for the CDR3 is TGTGCCAGCAGTTTTGGAAAACAGGGTGACGGCTACACCTTC. Amino acids: CASSFGKQGDGYTF.

This clone was detected a few times. Relative to the germline gene, one junction end is altered; a read error may explain this. This rearrangement joins TRBV9 to TRBJ2-1; D gene ambiguous. Germline lookup yields CDR1 SGDLS and CDR2 YYNGEE. The CDR3 is 15 amino acids. CDR3 loop: CASSVVGSLYSEQFF. The CDR3 nucleotides read TGTGCCAGCAGCGTAGTAGGTAGCCTGTACAGTGAGCAGTTCTTC.

This clone was seen a single time. The chain joins TRBV7-2 to TRBJ1-2; 7 bases map to TRBD1. The V and J ends lost 4 bases and 2 bases, in that order; junction bases with no gene match: 1. The CDR3 has 13 residues. CDR1 SGHTA and CDR2 FQGNSA come from the germline V gene. The CDR3, as DNA: TGTGCCAGCAGCTCGGGACAGAACTATGGCTACACCTTC. This gives the protein CASSSGQNYGYTF.

This clone was observed a single time. The J gene is TRBJ2-7, the V gene TRBV7-9; TRBD1 or TRBD2 may be the D gene (5 bases each). Between the trimmed V and J ends, which lost 5 bases and 2 bases, there was a span of 19 bases. From germline, CDR1 is SEHNR and CDR2 FQNEAQ (reference sequence). This CDR3 is built from 16 residues. CDR3 DNA: TGTGCCAGCAGCCGCGTAGGCCTTGGGGGAGCCTACGAGCAGTACTTC. The encoded protein is CASSRVGLGGAYEQYF.

V is TRBV7-9 and J is TRBJ1-4; D is possibly TRBD1 (5 bases). CDR1 and CDR2 (germline): SEHNR, FQNEAQ (reference sequence). The CDR3 totals 14 residues. Trimming left V 5 bases short and J 3 bases short, with 10 bases between. CDR3 in DNA: TGTGCCAGCAGCCCTATGGGGGCTAATGAAAAACTGTTTTTT. Translated, it gives CASSPMGANEKLFF. Supplemented by reference TRBV7-9 and TRBJ1-4, the full variable domain reads DTGVSQNPRHKITKRGQNVTFRCDPISEHNRLYWYRQTLGQGPEFLTYFQNEAQLEKSRLLSDRFSAERPKGSFSTLEIQRTEQGDSAMYLCASSPMGANEKLFFGSGTQLSVL.

This sequence joins TRBV5-1 and TRBJ2-7; 8 nucleotides line up with TRBD1. The germline gives CDR1 SGHRS, CDR2 YFSETQ. V lost 0 bases and J lost 5; bases outside the gene matches: 4. There are 14 residues in the CDR3. The CDR3 coding sequence is TGCGCCAGCAGCTTGGAACGGACAGGGCACGAGCAGTACTTC. Translating it yields CASSLERTGHEQYF.

The rearrangement uses TRBV6-1 and TRBJ1-2; 12 bases map to TRBD1. Trimming at V came to 3 bases and at J to 8 bases, leaving 10 bases not matched to a gene. The CDR3 length is 16 residues. The germline V gene has CDR1 MNHNS and CDR2 SASEGT. CDR3 sequence reads: CASSDAGTGGARGYTF. DNA of the CDR3: TGTGCCAGCAGTGACGCCGGGACAGGGGGCGCGAGGGGCTACACCTTC.

V usage is TRBV6-1 and J usage is TRBJ1-1; TRBD1 aligns across 7 bases. The CDR3 spans 13 residues. Per germline, CDR1 MNHNS and CDR2 SASEGT. V was clipped by 4 bases and J by 5 bases; unmatched bases: 4. CDR3 in amino acids: CASSVDRVTEAFF. The CDR3 bases are TGTGCCAGCAGTGTTGACAGGGTAACTGAAGCTTTCTTT.

The rearrangement uses TRBV11-2 and TRBJ1-6; possibly TRBD1 for D (6 bases). This CDR3 comprises 17 residues. Per germline, CDR1 SGHAT and CDR2 FQNNGV. The V end was cut by 1 base, the J end by 2 bases, with 12 bases between. In DNA form, the CDR3 reads TGTGCCAGCAGCTTAGGGGGAGCAGGGGCCTATAATTCACCCCTCCACTTT. As protein: CASSLGGAGAYNSPLHF.

The rearrangement uses TRBV29-1 and TRBJ1-1, with 9 bases identical to TRBD1. J was trimmed by 3 bases and V by 6 bases; bases with no gene match: 2. The length of the CDR3 is 12 residues. Germline CDR1 reads SQVTM; CDR2 reads ANQGSEA. The CDR3 coding sequence is TGCAGCGTGGACAGGGGTGACACTGAAGCTTTCTTT. Amino acid sequence: CSVDRGDTEAFF.

The chain links TRBV11-2 to TRBJ2-7; a possible D gene is TRBD2 (6 bases). From germline, CDR1 is SGHAT and CDR2 FQNNGV. The CDR3 is 14 residues long. The V gene lost 4 bases and the J gene lost 6 bases, with 16 bases spanning the gap. The CDR3 sequence is CASSSVAVGIEQYF. CDR3 sequence (DNA): TGTGCCAGCAGCTCCGTAGCGGTGGGTATCGAGCAGTACTTC.

This chain connects TRBV4-2 to TRBJ2-4, with D unclear. Per germline, CDR1 LGHNA and CDR2 YNFKEQ. The CDR3 is 17 amino acids. Deletions cut 1 base from V and 0 bases from J, with 13 bases between. The CDR3 DNA reads TGTGCCAGCAGCCAAGGGGTAGTAAAGTTAGCCAAAAACATTCAGTACTTC. This sequence encodes CASSQGVVKLAKNIQYF.

The genes are TRBV7-2 and TRBJ1-2; possibly TRBD1 for D (6 bases). Germline assignment: CDR1 SGHTA and CDR2 FQGNSA. CDR3 length: 15 amino acids. V lost 5 bases, J lost 4 bases, and 17 bases lay in between. CDR3 nucleotide sequence: TGTGCCAGCAGCCCCCAGGGGTACAGATCCTATGGCTACACCTTC. This translates into CASSPQGYRSYGYTF.